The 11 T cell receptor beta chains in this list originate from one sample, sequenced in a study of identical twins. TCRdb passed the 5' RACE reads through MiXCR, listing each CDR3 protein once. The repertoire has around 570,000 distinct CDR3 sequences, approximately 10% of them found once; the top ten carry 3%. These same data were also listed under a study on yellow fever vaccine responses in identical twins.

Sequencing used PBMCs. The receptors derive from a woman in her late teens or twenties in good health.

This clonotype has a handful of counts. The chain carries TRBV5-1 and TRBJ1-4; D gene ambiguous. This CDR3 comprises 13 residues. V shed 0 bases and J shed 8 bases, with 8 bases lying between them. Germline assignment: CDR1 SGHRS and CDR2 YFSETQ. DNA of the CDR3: TGCGCCAGCAGCTTGGCAGAGGAGGAAAAACTGTTTTTT. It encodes CASSLAEEEKLFF.

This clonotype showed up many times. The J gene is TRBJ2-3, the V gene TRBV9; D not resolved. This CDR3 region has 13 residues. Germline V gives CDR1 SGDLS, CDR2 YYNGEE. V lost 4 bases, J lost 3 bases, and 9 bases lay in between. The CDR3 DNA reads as TGTGCCAGCAGCCCGGTCCCGACAGATACGCAGTATTTT. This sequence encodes CASSPVPTDTQYF. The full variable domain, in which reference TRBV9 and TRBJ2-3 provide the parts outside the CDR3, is DSGVTQTPKHLITATGQRVTLRCSPRSGDLSVYWYQQSLDQGLQFLIQYYNGEERAKGNILERFSAQQFPDLHSELNLSSLELGDSALYFCASSPVPTDTQYFGPGTRLTVL.

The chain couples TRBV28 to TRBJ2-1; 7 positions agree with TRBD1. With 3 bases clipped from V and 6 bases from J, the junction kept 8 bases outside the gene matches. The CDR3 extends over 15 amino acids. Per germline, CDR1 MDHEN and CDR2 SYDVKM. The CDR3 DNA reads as TGTGCCAGCAGTTTCAGTAGGGGGCCGAGCAATGAGCAGTTCTTC. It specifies CASSFSRGPSNEQFF.

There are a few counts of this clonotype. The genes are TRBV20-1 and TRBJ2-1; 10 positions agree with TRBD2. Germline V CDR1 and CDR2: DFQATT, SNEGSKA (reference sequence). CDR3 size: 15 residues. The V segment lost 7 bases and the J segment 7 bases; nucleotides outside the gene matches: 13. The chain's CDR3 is CSGLGDSGRVNEQFF. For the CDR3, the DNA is TGCAGTGGTCTTGGTGACAGCGGGAGGGTTAATGAGCAGTTCTTC.

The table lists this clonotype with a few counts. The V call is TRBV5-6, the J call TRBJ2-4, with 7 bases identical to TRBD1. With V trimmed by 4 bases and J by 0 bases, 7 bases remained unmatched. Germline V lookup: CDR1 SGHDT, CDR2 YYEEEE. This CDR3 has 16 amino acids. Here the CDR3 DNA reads TGTGCCAGCAGCCCCCCGGGACAGAAAGCCAAAAACATTCAGTACTTC. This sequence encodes CASSPPGQKAKNIQYF.

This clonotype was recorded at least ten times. The CDR3 region is CASSLRRDQPQHF. CDR3 bases: TGTGCCAGCAGTTTGAGGAGGGATCAGCCCCAGCATTTT. The rearrangement uses TRBV12-3 or TRBV12-4 and TRBJ1-5, with D unclear. The CDR3 runs to 13 residues. Between the trimmed V and J ends, which lost 3 bases and 5 bases, there was a span of 8 bases.

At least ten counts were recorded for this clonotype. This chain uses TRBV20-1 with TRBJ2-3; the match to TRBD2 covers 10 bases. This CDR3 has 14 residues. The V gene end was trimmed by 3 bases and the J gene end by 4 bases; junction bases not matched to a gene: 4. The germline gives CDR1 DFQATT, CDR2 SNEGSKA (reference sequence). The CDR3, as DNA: TGCAGTGCTAGCAGCGGGGGGGTAGCAGATACGCAGTATTTT. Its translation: CSASSGGVADTQYF.

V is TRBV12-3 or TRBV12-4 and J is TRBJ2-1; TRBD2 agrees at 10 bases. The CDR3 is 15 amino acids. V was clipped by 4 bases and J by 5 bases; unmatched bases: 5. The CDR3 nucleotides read TGTGCCAGCAGTTCCTCTAGCGGGAGCGACAATGAGCAGTTCTTC. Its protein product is CASSSSSGSDNEQFF.

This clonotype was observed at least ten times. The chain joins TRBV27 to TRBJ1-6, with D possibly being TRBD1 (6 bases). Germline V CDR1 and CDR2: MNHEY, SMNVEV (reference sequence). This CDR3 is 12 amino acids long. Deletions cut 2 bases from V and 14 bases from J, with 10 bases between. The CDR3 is CASSLAGHSLHF. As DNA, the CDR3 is TGTGCCAGCAGTTTAGCGGGACACTCCCTCCACTTT.

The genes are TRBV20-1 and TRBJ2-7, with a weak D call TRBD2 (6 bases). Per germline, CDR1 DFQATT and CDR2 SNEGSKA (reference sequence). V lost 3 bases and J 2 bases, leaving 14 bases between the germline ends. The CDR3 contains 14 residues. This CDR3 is CSAREGLPPYEQYF. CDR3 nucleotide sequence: TGCAGTGCTAGGGAGGGTTTGCCACCCTACGAGCAGTACTTC.

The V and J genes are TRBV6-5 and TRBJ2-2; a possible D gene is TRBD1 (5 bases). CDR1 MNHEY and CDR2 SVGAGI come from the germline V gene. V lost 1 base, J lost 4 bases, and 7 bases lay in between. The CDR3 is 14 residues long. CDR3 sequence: CASSYYDSTGELFF. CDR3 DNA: TGTGCCAGCAGTTACTACGACAGCACCGGGGAGCTGTTTTTT.